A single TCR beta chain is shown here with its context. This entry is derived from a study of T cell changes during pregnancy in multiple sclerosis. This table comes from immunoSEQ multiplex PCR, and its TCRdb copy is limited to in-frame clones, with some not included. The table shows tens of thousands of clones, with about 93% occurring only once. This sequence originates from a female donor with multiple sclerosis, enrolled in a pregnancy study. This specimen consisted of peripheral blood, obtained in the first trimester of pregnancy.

This CDR3 reads CASSPWTDSGNTIYF. The CDR3 bases are TGTGCCAGTAGTCCCTGGACAGACTCTGGAAACACCATATATTTT. The V call is TRBV19, the J call TRBJ1-3; D possibly corresponds to TRBD1 (6 bases). Germline-derived CDR1 and CDR2 are LNHDA and SQIVND (reference sequence). Deletions cut 5 bases from V and 0 bases from J, with 11 bases between. The CDR3 covers 15 residues.